This T cell receptor beta chain came from a study of cytomegalovirus exposure and HLA in healthy donors. At collection, donors were nominally healthy, but unrecorded immune exposures were probable. Primers included in the PCR were 60 Vbeta and 13 Jbeta primers. TCRdb's copy holds only in-frame clones and misses some; the assay was immunoSEQ multiplex PCR. The sample includes roughly 160,000 clones, approximately 80% seen only once; the top ten take 1.2%. Germline CDR1 is SGHTA and CDR2 is FQGNSA. This CDR3 contains 13 residues. With 4 bases removed from V and 5 bases from J, the gap between germline ends came to 11 bases.

Sequencing input: PBMCs. The chain has TRBV7-2 and TRBJ2-5; a possible D gene is TRBD1 (6 bases). The sequence derives from a boy aged 2-9 years in good health and CMV-seronegative. The CDR3 DNA is TGTGCCAGCAGCTCAGACAGGTGGGAGACCCAGTACTTC. Translated: CASSSDRWETQYF. The complete variable domain, with remaining parts taken from reference TRBV7-2 and TRBJ2-5, reads GAGVSQSPSNKVTEKGKDVELRCDPISGHTALYWYRQSLGQGLEFLIYFQGNSAPDKSGLPSDRFSAERTGGSVSTLTIQRTQQEDSAVYLCASSSDRWETQYFGPGTRLLVL.